This TCR beta chain was sequenced for a study of blood T cell repertoires in COVID-19. Trimming removed 1 base at V and 5 bases at J, with 18 bases between. The CDR3 spans 17 residues. Per germline, CDR1 MGHRA and CDR2 YSYEKL. Here immunoSEQ multiplex PCR was the method, and the copy in TCRdb shows in-frame clones only, minus some. This sample has 300,000 to 350,000 clones, with about nine tenths found just once. The sequence was obtained from a man aged 18 to 29 with active or convalescent COVID-19. Input material: peripheral blood. This sequence joins TRBV4-1 and TRBJ2-1, with D tentatively TRBD2 (6 bases). The CDR3 here is CASSQVGGTKVNNEQFF. Written as DNA, the CDR3 is TGCGCCAGCAGCCAAGTTGGCGGGACGAAGGTGAACAATGAGCAGTTCTTC.